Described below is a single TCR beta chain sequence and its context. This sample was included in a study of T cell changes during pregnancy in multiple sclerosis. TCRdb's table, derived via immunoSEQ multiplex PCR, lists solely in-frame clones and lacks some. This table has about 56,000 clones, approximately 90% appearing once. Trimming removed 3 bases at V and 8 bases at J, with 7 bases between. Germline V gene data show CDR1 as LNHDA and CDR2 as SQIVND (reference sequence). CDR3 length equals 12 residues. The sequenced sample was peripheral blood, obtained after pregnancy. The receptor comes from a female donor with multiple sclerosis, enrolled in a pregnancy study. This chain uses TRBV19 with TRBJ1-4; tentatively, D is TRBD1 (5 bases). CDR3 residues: CASSIRQEKLFF. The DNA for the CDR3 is TGTGCCAGTAGTATCCGACAGGAAAAACTGTTTTTT.